This TCR beta chain was obtained from a study of ipilimumab plus nivolumab after autologous stem cell transplantation. About the study: The myeloma cohort included high-risk transplant-naive patients and patients relapsing within 3 years of a first autologous transplant.

This clone counts as hyperexpanded. This table comes from immunoSEQ multiplex PCR, and its TCRdb copy is limited to in-frame clones, with some not included. Counted here are approximately 5,300 clones, approximately 70% occurring once; the ten biggest clones make up approximately 28%. Starting 14 to 28 days after autologous transplant, ipilimumab 1 mg/kg was given. V lost 5 bases, J lost 5 bases, and 12 bases lay in between. This CDR3 is 14 amino acids long. Germline CDR1 is SGHAT and CDR2 is FQNNGV. This receptor was obtained from a male donor with multiple myeloma. The material sequenced was PBMCs, taken in a trial of ipilimumab plus nivolumab as post-transplant consolidation. V is TRBV11-2 and J is TRBJ2-2; D possibly corresponds to TRBD2 (6 bases). CDR3 loop: CASSLIGGTGELFF. CDR3 sequence (DNA): TGTGCCAGCAGCCTGATAGGAGGGACCGGGGAGCTGTTTTTT.